These 26 T cell receptor beta chains were all obtained from the same sample, sequenced in a study of control samples from healthy donors and cancer patients. The assay was immunoSEQ multiplex PCR, and TCRdb's table has in-frame clones only and misses some. The sample has approximately 150,000 clones; 94% are singletons. The sequenced sample consisted of blood. Every receptor here comes from a woman under 30 in good health.

This clone has just one count. This rearrangement joins TRBV18 to TRBJ2-1; TRBD2 matches at 10 bases. V trimming: 6 bases; J trimming: 8 bases; junction bases outside the gene matches: 7. Germline values: CDR1 KGHSH, CDR2 LQKENI. This CDR3 has 14 residues. The CDR3 region has the DNA TGTGCCAGCTCCTCTCTAGCGGGAGTCTATGAGCAGTTCTTC. Its translation is CASSSLAGVYEQFF. The complete variable domain, with remaining parts taken from reference TRBV18 and TRBJ2-1, reads NAGVMQNPRHLVRRRGQEARLRCSPMKGHSHVYWYRQLPEEGLKFMVYLQKENIIDESGMPKERFSAEFPKEGPSILRIQQVVRGDSAAYFCASSSLAGVYEQFFGPGTRLTVL.

The rearrangement joins TRBV4-1 to TRBJ1-3; the D is unclear. CDR3 length equals 17 residues. Germline assignment: CDR1 MGHRA and CDR2 YSYEKL. Trimming cost V 4 bases and J 0 bases, with 16 bases left between them. The CDR3 DNA follows: TGCGCCAGCAGCCCTCAATCAGCCACACTCTCTGGAAACACCATATATTTT. It yields the protein CASSPQSATLSGNTIYF.

The chain joins TRBV21-1 to TRBJ2-7; the table's D call TRBD2 went unverified against the DNA. TRBV21-1 is listed as a pseudogene. The CDR3 extends over 16 amino acids. This CDR3 reads CASSYPSGGSSYEQYF. For the CDR3, the DNA is TGTGCCAGCAGTTACCCTAGCGGGGGGTCCTCCTACGAGCAGTACTTC.

J is TRBJ2-1 and V is TRBV6-2 or TRBV6-3; 7 bases map to TRBD2. Looked up from germline, CDR1 is MNHEY and CDR2 is SVGEGT. Trimming cost V 0 bases and J 8 bases; bases outside gene matches: 4. The CDR3 spans 14 residues. CDR3 loop: CASSYSILAHEQFF. The CDR3 DNA follows: TGTGCCAGCAGTTACTCCATACTAGCGCATGAGCAGTTCTTC.

Concerning this clone: This specimen includes other DNA sequences encoding the same CDR3. The chain employs TRBV7-2 and TRBJ1-1; D is unclear. Germline CDR1 is SGHTA and CDR2 is FQGNSA. This CDR3 spans 13 amino acids. The ends were cut back, 5 bases at V and 0 bases at J, with 7 bases in the middle. The chain's CDR3 is CASSLGMNTEAFF. CDR3 coding DNA: TGTGCCAGCAGCCTAGGAATGAACACTGAAGCTTTCTTT.

This sequence joins TRBV7-9 and TRBJ1-6; D might be TRBD1 (6 bases). The germline CDR1 and CDR2 sequences are SEHNR and FQNEAQ (reference sequence). V lost 6 bases, J lost 5 bases, and 11 bases lay in between. This CDR3 has 14 amino acids. CDR3 protein: CASRRQENNSPLHF. The CDR3 DNA is TGTGCCAGCAGACGACAGGAGAATAATTCACCCCTCCACTTT.

Written as DNA, the CDR3 is TGTGCCAGCAGTTTAAGGGACTATGGAAAGTACGAGCAGTACTTC. Amino acids: CASSLRDYGKYEQYF. The chain combines TRBV6-6 with TRBJ2-7, with 7 bases lining up with TRBD2. Looked up from germline, CDR1 is MNHNY and CDR2 is SVGAGI (reference sequence). The length of the CDR3 is 15 residues. V lost 4 bases, J lost 4 bases, and 10 bases stayed unmatched.

The V gene is TRBV7-2, the J gene TRBJ2-5; 13 nucleotides align to TRBD2. Trimming removed 5 bases from V and 2 bases from J; junction bases left unmatched: 14. This CDR3 has 19 residues. Per germline, CDR1 SGHTA and CDR2 FQGNSA. CDR3 loop: CASSPWAPSLAGGQETQYF. For the CDR3, the DNA is TGTGCCAGCAGCCCATGGGCCCCCTCACTAGCGGGGGGGCAAGAGACCCAGTACTTC.

This chain joins TRBV24-1 and TRBJ1-5, with TRBD1 matching 7 bases. The CDR3 runs to 14 residues. Germline V lookup: CDR1 KGHDR, CDR2 SFDVKD. V was pared by 2 bases and J by 7 bases, with 4 bases of the junction left unmatched. CDR3 residues: CATSDWDSGQPQHF. The DNA of the CDR3 is TGTGCCACCAGTGATTGGGACAGCGGGCAGCCCCAGCATTTT.

The table lists this clone with a few counts. This rearrangement joins TRBV7-9 to TRBJ2-7; 9 positions match TRBD1. In germline, CDR1 is SEHNR, CDR2 FQNEAQ (reference sequence). The junction had 10 bases not matched to a gene; V was cut back by 5 bases and J by 5 bases. The CDR3 runs to 15 residues. The CDR3 region has the DNA TGTGCCAGCAGCGTCCCCGGGACAGGGATCGACGAGCAGTACTTC. Protein sequence: CASSVPGTGIDEQYF.

The rearrangement uses TRBV4-3 and TRBJ2-1; D remains ambiguous. This CDR3 spans 18 amino acids. In germline, CDR1 is LGHNA, CDR2 YSLEER. Deletions cut 0 bases from V and 0 bases from J, with 15 bases between. The CDR3: CASSQDWHPTSSYNEQFF. The CDR3, as DNA: TGCGCCAGCAGCCAAGATTGGCACCCGACCAGCTCCTACAATGAGCAGTTCTTC.

On this clone: Other nucleotide sequences from this sample produce the same CDR3. V usage is TRBV7-2 and J usage is TRBJ1-5; D call uncertain. V lost 1 base and J 1 base, leaving 8 bases between the germline ends. CDR1 and CDR2 from the germline V gene are SGHTA and FQGNSA. The CDR3 is made up of 15 amino acids. As DNA, the CDR3 is TGTGCCAGCAGCTTAGGAGGAGCCAGCAATCAGCCCCAGCATTTT. This sequence encodes CASSLGGASNQPQHF.

V usage is TRBV28 and J usage is TRBJ1-1, with D hard to call. V gave up 3 bases and J gave up 8 bases, with 10 bases separating them. CDR1 is MDHEN, CDR2 SYDVKM, per germline. The CDR3 covers 12 residues. For the CDR3, the DNA is TGTGCCAGCAGTTTTAAACGGAACGAAGCTTTCTTT. As protein: CASSFKRNEAFF.

This sequence joins TRBV21-1 and TRBJ2-1; the D call of TRBD2 is as the table states it, not checked on the DNA. TRBV21-1 is tagged as a pseudogene. The length of the CDR3 is 15 residues. CDR3 nucleotide sequence: TGTGCCAGCAGGGTTTGGGAGACTAGCCTCGGTGAGCAGTTCTTC. This encodes CASRVWETSLGEQFF.

J is TRBJ2-3 and V is TRBV9; D is perhaps TRBD2 (5 bases). With 2 bases removed from V and 3 bases from J, the gap between germline ends came to 7 bases. Germline loops: CDR1 SGDLS, CDR2 YYNGEE. CDR3 length equals 13 residues. CDR3 in DNA: TGTGCCAGCAGCGTTGAGGGAACAGATACGCAGTATTTT. It encodes CASSVEGTDTQYF.

The chain recombines TRBV24-1 with TRBJ2-2; no reliable D call. V lost 6 bases and J lost 4, with 5 bases in between. This CDR3 region has 12 residues. CDR1 is KGHDR, CDR2 SFDVKD, per germline. In nucleotides, the CDR3 is TGTGCCACCAGTATTGCCACCGGGGAGCTGTTTTTT. It codes for CATSIATGELFF.

The rearrangement uses TRBV19 and TRBJ1-2; D not certain. V dropped 1 base and J dropped 0 bases, with 9 bases sitting between them. The CDR3 has 15 amino acids. Per germline, CDR1 LNHDA and CDR2 SQIVND (reference sequence). Here the CDR3 DNA reads TGTGCCAGTAGTATAGGGATGGCAGCTAACTATGGCTACACCTTC. Its protein is CASSIGMAANYGYTF.

This clone was picked up one time. The chain recombines TRBV2 with TRBJ2-7, with TRBD1 identical over 7 bases. Germline V CDR1 and CDR2: SNHLY, FYNNEI. The V segment lost 7 bases and the J segment 3 bases; nucleotides outside the gene matches: 6. The CDR3 loop spans 13 amino acids. Written as DNA, the CDR3 is TGTGCCAGCAAAGGGGGCAGCGGCTACGAGCAGTACTTC. It specifies CASKGGSGYEQYF.

V gene TRBV19 combines with J gene TRBJ1-2; 8 nucleotides line up with TRBD1. Germline lookup yields CDR1 LNHDA and CDR2 SQIVND (reference sequence). V lost 6 bases and J lost 4; bases outside the gene matches: 13. The CDR3 is made up of 16 amino acids. The CDR3 coding sequence is TGTGCCAGTAGGCGTGAGGTGGACAGGGTCACCTATGGCTACACCTTC. Its translation: CASRREVDRVTYGYTF. Full variable domain (rest looked up from reference TRBV19 and TRBJ1-2): DGGITQSPKYLFRKEGQNVTLSCEQNLNHDAMYWYRQDPGQGLRLIYYSQIVNDFQKGDIAEGYSVSREKKESFPLTVTSAQKNPTAFYLCASRREVDRVTYGYTFGSGTRLTVV.

This chain links TRBV20-1 with TRBJ1-1; D is undetermined. The CDR3 covers 10 residues. Germline V CDR1 and CDR2: DFQATT, SNEGSKA (reference sequence). With 6 bases removed from V and 3 bases from J, the gap between germline ends came to 5 bases. This CDR3 reads CSAWDTEAFF. The CDR3 coding sequence is TGCAGTGCCTGGGACACTGAAGCTTTCTTT.

V gene TRBV2 combines with J gene TRBJ1-2; D gene ambiguous. The germline V and J ends were trimmed by 8 bases and 5 bases, with 9 bases remaining between them. The germline CDR1 and CDR2 sequences are SNHLY and FYNNEI. The CDR3 length is 11 residues. CDR3 bases: TGTGCCAGCCCTTCTGTGTATGGCTACACCTTC. This sequence encodes CASPSVYGYTF.

The rearrangement links TRBV12-3 or TRBV12-4 to TRBJ1-4, with D uncertain. Between the trimmed V and J ends, which lost 6 bases and 8 bases, there was a span of 13 bases. This CDR3 comprises 13 residues. Here the CDR3 DNA reads TGTGCCAGCAGGATCCGGGGAGTAGAAAAACTGTTTTTT. Protein product: CASRIRGVEKLFF.

The rearrangement uses TRBV7-2 and TRBJ2-2; D is possibly TRBD2 (5 bases). Germline V CDR1 and CDR2: SGHTA, FQGNSA. V was trimmed by 1 base and J by 4 bases, leaving 13 bases between them. This CDR3 spans 16 amino acids. The CDR3: CASSLVFAAGTGELFF. The CDR3 nucleotides read TGTGCCAGCAGCTTAGTATTCGCGGCGGGCACCGGGGAGCTGTTTTTT. The complete variable domain, with remaining parts taken from reference TRBV7-2 and TRBJ2-2, reads GAGVSQSPSNKVTEKGKDVELRCDPISGHTALYWYRQSLGQGLEFLIYFQGNSAPDKSGLPSDRFSAERTGGSVSTLTIQRTQQEDSAVYLCASSLVFAAGTGELFFGEGSRLTVL.

V gene TRBV2 combines with J gene TRBJ2-5; 8 positions match TRBD1. The CDR3 is made up of 15 amino acids. Germline assignment: CDR1 SNHLY and CDR2 FYNNEI. Trimming cost V 3 bases and J 4 bases; bases outside gene matches: 7. The DNA of the CDR3 is TGTGCCAGCAGTGAGGCAGGGGGCGAAGGAGAGACCCAGTACTTC. Its protein is CASSEAGGEGETQYF.

The chain combines TRBV27 with TRBJ1-6; D remains unclear. The CDR3 is made up of 16 amino acids. Trimming removed 4 bases at V and 6 bases at J, with 16 bases between. Germline-derived CDR1 and CDR2 are MNHEY and SMNVEV (reference sequence). The CDR3 DNA reads TGTGCCAGCAGTTATACAGTCGGGATCGGTAATTCACCCCTCCACTTT. Translation: CASSYTVGIGNSPLHF.

The J gene is TRBJ1-6, the V gene TRBV7-9; 8 nucleotides align to TRBD1. The germline V gene encodes CDR1 SEHNR and CDR2 FQNEAQ (reference sequence). CDR3 length equals 15 residues. With V trimmed by 6 bases and J by 7 bases, 8 bases remained unmatched. CDR3 bases: TGTGCCAGCAGGCCTCGACAGGGGCCAAATTCACCCCTCCACTTT. It codes for CASRPRQGPNSPLHF.